Sequencing of this TCR beta chain was carried out in a study of cytomegalovirus exposure and HLA in healthy donors. Remarks on this clone: Its antigen is still unknown.

Points from the study as a whole: Among the sequence variants, a highly shared cluster was likely an artifact of sequencing.

Both 60 Vbeta primers and 13 Jbeta primers went into the PCR. TCRdb's table, derived via immunoSEQ multiplex PCR, lists solely in-frame clones and lacks some. Its table records about 210,000 clones. The CDR3 sequence is 17 residues long. The germline V gene has CDR1 SEHNR and CDR2 FQNEAQ (reference sequence). With V trimmed by 2 bases and J by 1 base, 6 bases remained unmatched. This receptor was obtained from a woman under 40 in good health and CMV-seropositive. This chain links TRBV7-9 with TRBJ2-3; 10 bases agree with TRBD1. Sequencing was performed on PBMCs. CDR3 sequence: CASSLLAGTGGTDTQYF. The CDR3 DNA reads as TGTGCCAGCAGCTTATTGGCAGGGACAGGGGGCACAGATACGCAGTATTTT.